The source of this T cell receptor (beta chain) is a study of CD8 T cells in ankylosing spondylitis. TCRdb re-called the 5' RACE reads through MiXCR, storing one row per CDR3 protein. The table lists roughly 130,000 distinct CDR3 sequences, roughly 6.6% of them singletons. This clonotype was detected many times. CDR1 is DFQATT and CDR2 is SNEGSKA in the germline V gene (reference sequence). The CDR3 has 13 residues. V was pared by 6 bases and J by 7 bases, with 5 bases of the junction left unmatched. This sequence joins TRBV20-1 and TRBJ2-2; 10 bases fit TRBD2. The sample taken for sequencing was blood, either unsorted or a sorted T cell fraction (not recorded which). The TCR originated in a male donor with ankylosing spondylitis or in good health (not recorded which). The DNA for the CDR3 is TGCAGTGCAACCGGGACTAGCGACGGGGAGCTGTTTTTT. Translated, it gives CSATGTSDGELFF.